This entry lists 29 T cell receptor beta chains sequenced from one sample in a study of identical twins. TCRdb ran MiXCR on the 5' RACE reads and lists one entry per CDR3 protein. The data contain hundreds of thousands of distinct CDR3 sequences, 21% of them singletons. This same sample was also taken into another study, of T cells expressing NK-cell markers.

Sequencing used PBMCs. The receptor set was obtained from a woman between 18 and 30 years old in good health.

V gene TRBV24-1 combines with J gene TRBJ2-1; 10 bases match TRBD2. The CDR3 runs 14 residues. Germline V gene sequence: CDR1 KGHDR, CDR2 SFDVKD. Trimming cost V 6 bases and J 7 bases; bases outside gene matches: 5. CDR3: CATSSAGGVNEQFF. CDR3 sequence (DNA): TGTGCCACCAGTTCAGCGGGGGGGGTTAATGAGCAGTTCTTC.

This sequence joins TRBV7-3 and TRBJ1-1; D remains ambiguous. V was pared by 5 bases and J by 4 bases, with 17 bases between. The CDR3 runs to 15 residues. Germline V gene data show CDR1 as SGHTA and CDR2 as FQGTGA. The CDR3 is CASSPYSRESTEAFF. Here the CDR3 DNA reads TGTGCCAGCAGCCCGTACAGTAGAGAGAGCACTGAAGCTTTCTTT.

This clonotype has more than one count but fewer than ten. The chain is built from TRBV29-1 and TRBJ1-5; tentative D call: TRBD1 (5 bases). This CDR3 has 12 amino acids. Germline assignment: CDR1 SQVTM and CDR2 ANQGSEA. Trimming took 7 bases from V and 0 from J, leaving 7 bases between them. In DNA, the CDR3 is TGCAGCGCGCAGGGTAGCAATCAGCCCCAGCATTTT. It yields the protein CSAQGSNQPQHF.

In its sample, this clonotype was seen a few times. V gene TRBV7-8 combines with J gene TRBJ2-1, with 13 nucleotides matching TRBD2. The junction had 3 bases not matched to a gene; V was cut back by 9 bases and J by 7 bases. Germline loops: CDR1 SGHVS, CDR2 FQNEAQ. CDR3 size: 13 residues. CDR3 protein: CASKLAGGNEQFF. As DNA, the CDR3 is TGTGCCAGTAAACTAGCGGGGGGGAATGAGCAGTTCTTC.

The chain joins TRBV20-1 to TRBJ1-2; 7 bases line up with TRBD1. From germline, CDR1 is DFQATT and CDR2 SNEGSKA (reference sequence). V trimming: 5 bases; J trimming: 0 bases; junction bases outside the gene matches: 9. The CDR3 runs to 15 residues. The chain's CDR3 is CSASYRGSSNYGYTF. In nucleotides, the CDR3 is TGCAGTGCTTCCTACAGGGGATCGTCTAACTATGGCTACACCTTC.

This chain connects TRBV9 to TRBJ2-3, with D uncertain. The CDR3 spans 12 residues. The germline gives CDR1 SGDLS, CDR2 YYNGEE. V was cut by 3 bases and J by 8 bases, with 10 bases left in between. DNA of the CDR3: TGTGCCAGCAGCGGGGAAGTAGGTACGCAGTATTTT. Residues: CASSGEVGTQYF.

This clonotype was found a few times. The CDR3 is CASRAPTDTQYF. The CDR3 DNA is TGTGCCAGCAGGGCCCCCACAGATACGCAGTATTTT. J is TRBJ2-3 and V is TRBV7-2, with D unclear. The germline V gene has CDR1 SGHTA and CDR2 FQGNSA. This CDR3 region has 12 residues. V was trimmed by 6 bases and J by 2 bases, leaving 6 bases between them.

This chain uses TRBV7-9 with TRBJ2-7, with TRBD2 as a possible D gene (5 bases). Trimming pared 4 bases from V and 4 bases from J, leaving 17 bases between. CDR3 size: 15 residues. Germline values: CDR1 SEHNR, CDR2 FQNEAQ (reference sequence). The CDR3 loop reads CASSSQRRRIYEQYF. CDR3 sequence (DNA): TGTGCCAGCAGCTCTCAACGGCGGAGGATTTACGAGCAGTACTTC.

The chain is built from TRBV18 and TRBJ2-7; D is possibly TRBD2 (6 bases). The CDR3 runs 14 residues. Germline CDR1 and CDR2: KGHSH and LQKENI. Trimming pared 2 bases from V and 3 bases from J, leaving 11 bases between. CDR3 sequence reads: CASSPIRDFYEQYF. Here the CDR3 DNA reads TGTGCCAGCTCACCAATCAGGGACTTCTACGAGCAGTACTTC.

The chain has TRBV5-1 and TRBJ2-1; D may match TRBD1 or TRBD2 (5 bases each). The germline CDR1 and CDR2 sequences are SGHRS and YFSETQ. Between the trimmed V and J ends, which lost 0 bases and 10 bases, there was a span of 20 bases. This CDR3 contains 16 residues. As DNA, the CDR3 is TGCGCCAGCAGCTTGGATCCGGGACGTACGTACTTAGAGCAGTTCTTC. The encoded protein is CASSLDPGRTYLEQFF. The entire variable domain, with the rest obtained from reference TRBV5-1 and TRBJ2-1, is as follows: KAGVTQTPRYLIKTRGQQVTLSCSPISGHRSVSWYQQTPGQGLQFLFEYFSETQRNKGNFPGRFSGRQFSNSRSEMNVSTLELGDSALYLCASSLDPGRTYLEQFFGPGTRLTVL.

This clonotype was counted at least ten times. The CDR3: CASSLSETGELFF. CDR3 sequence (DNA): TGTGCCAGCAGCTTGTCCGAGACCGGGGAGCTGTTTTTT. The V and J genes are TRBV7-9 and TRBJ2-2; D uncertain. The V end was cut by 3 bases, the J end by 5 bases, with 7 bases between. Germline-derived CDR1 and CDR2 are SEHNR and FQNEAQ (reference sequence). The CDR3 is made up of 13 amino acids.

V usage is TRBV5-1 and J usage is TRBJ2-5; 9 bases agree with TRBD1. Unmatched junction bases numbered 1, after V lost 0 bases and J lost 7 bases. From germline, CDR1 is SGHRS and CDR2 YFSETQ. The CDR3 is 13 amino acids. This CDR3 reads CASSLEDRGTQYF. The CDR3 DNA is TGCGCCAGCAGCTTGGAGGACAGGGGGACCCAGTACTTC.

This clonotype was seen only a few times. The chain is built from TRBV20-1 and TRBJ2-1, with 13 bases fitting TRBD2. There are 14 residues in the CDR3. V lost 6 bases, J lost 6 bases, and 5 bases stayed unmatched. Germline V gene lookup returns CDR1 DFQATT and CDR2 SNEGSKA (reference sequence). The CDR3 protein is CSAITSGRANEQFF. Here the CDR3 DNA reads TGCAGTGCCATCACTAGCGGGAGGGCCAATGAGCAGTTCTTC.

This clonotype was picked up a small number of times. This chain connects TRBV6-5 to TRBJ2-7, with D unclear. In germline, CDR1 is MNHEY, CDR2 SVGAGI. The CDR3 spans 14 residues. V was shortened by 0 bases and J by 0 bases, with 6 bases between the two germline ends. CDR3 sequence: CASSYSEASYEQYF. For the CDR3, the DNA is TGTGCCAGCAGTTACTCCGAGGCCTCCTACGAGCAGTACTTC.

The J gene is TRBJ2-2, the V gene TRBV6-5; TRBD1 is a possible D gene (5 bases). This CDR3 is 16 amino acids long. Germline V gene sequence: CDR1 MNHEY, CDR2 SVGAGI. Trimming stripped 0 bases from V and 0 bases from J, with 8 bases between. CDR3 amino acids: CASSYSVRANTGELFF. CDR3 nucleotides: TGTGCCAGCAGTTACTCGGTCAGGGCGAACACCGGGGAGCTGTTTTTT.

This clonotype was detected a few times. The J gene is TRBJ2-6, the V gene TRBV3-1; TRBD1 matches 8 bases. V was pared by 4 bases and J by 0 bases, with 8 bases of the junction left unmatched. Germline CDR1 is LGHDT and CDR2 is YNNKEL (reference sequence). The CDR3 runs 18 residues. Here the CDR3 reads CASSPGQGGLSGANVLTF. In DNA form, the CDR3 reads TGTGCCAGCAGCCCAGGACAGGGCGGACTCTCTGGGGCCAACGTCCTGACTTTC.

The chain is built from TRBV12-3 or TRBV12-4 and TRBJ1-1, with a possible D match to TRBD1 (5 bases). V was shortened by 6 bases and J by 3 bases, with 17 bases between the two germline ends. This CDR3 region has 15 residues. CDR3 in DNA: TGTGCCAGCAGGGAGGGGTATTGGGGGTACACTGAAGCTTTCTTT. It is translated as CASREGYWGYTEAFF.

This clonotype was counted only a few times. The chain links TRBV10-3 to TRBJ2-1, with 10 nucleotides matching TRBD2. The CDR3 spans 13 residues. J lost 5 bases, V lost 9 bases, and 4 bases had no gene match. Germline lookup yields CDR1 ENHRY and CDR2 SYGVKD. The CDR3 DNA reads TGTGCCATTGGGACTAGCGTTAACAATGAGCAGTTCTTC. Amino acid sequence: CAIGTSVNNEQFF.

The V and J genes are TRBV6-2 or TRBV6-3 and TRBJ2-1; a possible D gene is TRBD2 (7 bases). V lost 6 bases, J lost 1 base, and 16 bases lay in between. Germline V gene lookup returns CDR1 MNHEY and CDR2 SVGEGT. The CDR3 loop spans 16 amino acids. This CDR3 reads CASRLRGLLSYNEQFF. The CDR3, as DNA: TGTGCCAGCAGGCTCAGGGGACTACTTTCCTACAATGAGCAGTTCTTC.

Turning to this clonotype: Compared with germline, one end of the junction differs, possibly owing to a read error. V gene TRBV6-2 or TRBV6-3 combines with J gene TRBJ2-7, with TRBD1 identical over 7 bases. Germline lookup yields CDR1 MNHEY and CDR2 SVGEGT. The CDR3 covers 11 residues. CDR3 residues: CASSATGPMHF. DNA of the CDR3: TGTGCCAGCAGCGCGACAGGGCCTATGCACTTC.

On this clonotype itself: One junction end disagrees with the germline gene, perhaps due to a read error. The chain carries TRBV5-8 and TRBJ2-3; D unclear. The CDR3 runs to 14 residues. CDR1 SGHTS and CDR2 YDEGEE come from the germline V gene. The CDR3 region is CASNLGQGTDTQYF. CDR3 DNA: TGTGCCAGCAACTTGGGCCAGGGCACAGATACGCAGTATTTT.

The chain employs TRBV7-9 and TRBJ2-1, with 8 bases identical to TRBD2. Germline V gives CDR1 SEHNR, CDR2 FQNEAQ (reference sequence). There are 15 residues in the CDR3. Trimming cost V 8 bases and J 8 bases; bases outside gene matches: 14. The CDR3: CASSGGDTGWDEQFF. The CDR3 region has the DNA TGTGCCAGCTCCGGGGGGGACACCGGTTGGGATGAGCAGTTCTTC.

CDR3 protein: CSAISGGLGSTDTQYF. CDR3 bases: TGCAGTGCTATTAGCGGGGGACTCGGGAGCACAGATACGCAGTATTTT. The V gene is TRBV20-1, the J gene TRBJ2-3; 9 bases map to TRBD2. Germline CDR1 is DFQATT and CDR2 is SNEGSKA (reference sequence). The CDR3 spans 16 residues. With V trimmed by 4 bases and J by 0 bases, 8 bases remained unmatched.

The chain is built from TRBV7-6 and TRBJ1-5, with no clear D. Germline assignment: CDR1 SGHVS and CDR2 FNYEAQ. The CDR3 consists of 13 residues. V dropped 3 bases and J dropped 5 bases, with 8 bases sitting between them. CDR3 nucleotides: TGTGCCAGCAGCTTGGGCCACGATCAGCCCCAGCATTTT. This gives the protein CASSLGHDQPQHF. The full variable domain, in which reference TRBV7-6 and TRBJ1-5 provide the parts outside the CDR3, is GAGVSQSPRYKVTKRGQDVALRCDPISGHVSLYWYRQALGQGPEFLTYFNYEAQQDKSGLPNDRFSAERPEGSISTLTIQRTEQRDSAMYRCASSLGHDQPQHFGDGTRLSIL.

This clonotype was observed a few times. The DNA of the CDR3 is TGTGCCAGCAGTTTAGTCGGCTGGGATGGAAACACCATATATTTT. Translated: CASSLVGWDGNTIYF. The rearrangement links TRBV12-3 or TRBV12-4 to TRBJ1-3; D is unresolved. The CDR3 covers 15 residues. Trimming shortened V by 1 base and J by 3 bases, and 10 bases separated the two germline ends.

The V gene is TRBV5-1, the J gene TRBJ2-7; D may be TRBD2 (5 bases). V was trimmed by 2 bases and J by 1 base, leaving 13 bases between them. The CDR3 sequence is 15 residues long. CDR1 is SGHRS and CDR2 is YFSETQ in the germline V gene. CDR3 residues: CASSLLDGLSYEQYF. CDR3 nucleotide sequence: TGCGCCAGCAGCTTATTAGACGGACTTTCCTACGAGCAGTACTTC.

J is TRBJ2-1 and V is TRBV7-9, with TRBD1 matching 8 bases. V shed 9 bases and J 0 bases; nucleotides not matched to a gene: 1. Germline V gene lookup returns CDR1 SEHNR and CDR2 FQNEAQ (reference sequence). CDR3 length equals 13 residues. CDR3 in amino acids: CARQGDSYNEQFF. The DNA for the CDR3 is TGTGCCAGACAGGGGGACTCCTACAATGAGCAGTTCTTC.

This chain connects TRBV20-1 to TRBJ2-3; D is ambiguous. Trimming left V 6 bases short and J 4 bases short, with 11 bases between. The CDR3 is made up of 12 amino acids. Germline CDR1 DFQATT, CDR2 SNEGSKA (reference sequence). The CDR3: CSASRPPDTQYF. CDR3 sequence (DNA): TGCAGTGCCTCCCGACCCCCAGATACGCAGTATTTT.

The table lists this clonotype with a few counts. The genes are TRBV20-1 and TRBJ2-3, with D possibly being TRBD2 (6 bases). This CDR3 is built from 12 residues. The V end was cut by 0 bases, the J end by 6 bases, with 7 bases between. From germline, CDR1 is DFQATT and CDR2 SNEGSKA (reference sequence). The CDR3 sequence: CSARDGSDTQYF. In DNA form, the CDR3 reads TGCAGTGCTAGAGACGGGAGTGATACGCAGTATTTT.